This TCR beta chain is drawn from a study of radiation and T cells in renal cell carcinoma. Study-wide results and limits: From baseline, blood top tumor clonotypes peaked at 2 weeks post-radiation.

TCRdb's table, derived via immunoSEQ multiplex PCR, lists solely in-frame clones and lacks some. The sample lists 10,000 to 15,000 clones; roughly a third were seen once. V lost 0 bases to trimming and J lost 5 bases, with 5 bases between them. The germline V gene has CDR1 WSHSY and CDR2 SAAADI. The CDR3 has 12 amino acids. A word on this clone: As yet, its antigen is unknown.

Described treatment: 15 Gy SBRT to primary tumor, nephrectomy 4 weeks later. The chain employs TRBV10-2 and TRBJ2-7; D gene unclear. This sample comprised tumor tissue, obtained from a patient whose treatment included radiotherapy and nephrectomy. The receptor was derived from a man in his 60s with renal cell carcinoma. CDR3 sequence: CASSESLDEQYV. In DNA form, the CDR3 reads TGCGCCAGCAGTGAGTCGTTGGACGAGCAGTACGTC.